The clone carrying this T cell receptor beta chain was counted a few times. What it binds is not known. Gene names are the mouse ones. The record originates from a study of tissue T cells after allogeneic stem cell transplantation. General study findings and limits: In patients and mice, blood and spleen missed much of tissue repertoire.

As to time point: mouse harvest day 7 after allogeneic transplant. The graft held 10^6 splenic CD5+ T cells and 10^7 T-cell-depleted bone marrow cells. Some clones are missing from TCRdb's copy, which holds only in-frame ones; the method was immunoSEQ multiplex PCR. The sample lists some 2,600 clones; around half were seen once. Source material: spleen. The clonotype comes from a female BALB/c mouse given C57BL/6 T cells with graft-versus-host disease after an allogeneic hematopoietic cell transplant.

The CDR3 region is CASSYNERLFF. The DNA read from the CDR3 is TGTGCCAGCTCTTACAACGAAAGATTATTT. J is TRBJ1-4 and V is TRBV12-1; D unresolved. Read coverage stops 1 residue before the CDR3 terminus; the germline J gene supplies the remainder. Between the trimmed V and J ends, which lost 3 bases and 4 bases, there was a span of 2 bases. The CDR3 sequence is 11 residues long. Germline V CDR1 and CDR2: SGHSN, HYEKVE.